The following is a T cell receptor beta chain sequence with its context. Antigen unknown. Patients with ophthalmopathy all had a Clinical Activity Score of at least 3, a NOSPECS grade of at least 4 and duration under 3 months. PBMCs were sourced from roughly 9.3 ml fresh peripheral blood. The data originate from a study of T cells in Graves' hyperthyroidism and ophthalmopathy. This CDR3 is built from 17 residues. Germline V gives CDR1 LNHDA, CDR2 SQIVND (reference sequence). V was shortened by 4 bases and J by 1 base, with 19 bases between the two germline ends. Study-level findings and limits: Blood also contained most expanded thyroid clonotypes above 0.001. Progression to ophthalmopathy was predicted a median of approximately 6.4 months early.

RNA transcripts yielded amplified TCR beta CDR3 regions. A first-round RT-PCR of the TCR CDR3 used the HTBI primer set. MiXCR, run by TCRdb on the multiplex PCR reads, gives a single entry per CDR3 protein. Among about 500,000 distinct CDR3 sequences listed, around 15% were seen once. The sequenced sample consisted of blood. This rearrangement joins TRBV19 to TRBJ1-1; no definite D call. This receptor was taken from a woman aged 25 to 39 with Graves' ophthalmopathy. For the CDR3, the DNA is TGTGCCAGTAGTACCCCCCATGAGGTGGGGAGGAACACTGAAGCTTTCTTT. This translates into CASSTPHEVGRNTEAFF.